Described below is a single T cell receptor (beta chain) sequence and its context. Its specificity is not known. This record belongs to a study of T cell repertoires in aging, cancer and after chemotherapy. On the study more broadly: Pre- and post-chemotherapy samples were paired from chronic lymphocytic leukemia patients treated with fludarabine- or bendamustine-based regimens.

Overall study results and limits: Across the chemotherapy interval, each cancer cohort showed higher median generation probability, suggesting thymic rebound. In cancer patients, declining TCR diversity with age involved lost richness and lost evenness. No conclusions about immunological memory after chemotherapy can be drawn from the repertoire data.

Amplification of TCR beta used genomic DNA extracted from peripheral blood. Multiplex touch-down PCR with TRB-A/B primers amplified rearranged V-D-J TRB sequences. TCRdb re-derived calls from the multiplex PCR reads in MiXCR, one entry per CDR3 protein. The table lists roughly 6,000 distinct CDR3 sequences, under 40% of them singletons. Germline CDR1 and CDR2: LNHDA and SQIVND (reference sequence). This CDR3 spans 15 amino acids. V lost 6 bases and J lost 6; bases outside the gene matches: 8. This clonotype was obtained from a human donor with a blood cancer. Source material: blood. The chain has TRBV19 and TRBJ2-2; TRBD1 agrees at 9 bases. The CDR3 loop is CASRTGTGKAGELFF. CDR3 in DNA: TGTGCCAGTAGAACCGGGACAGGGAAAGCCGGGGAGCTGTTTTTT.